This T cell receptor (beta chain) was captured in a study of T cell responses to AZD1222 COVID-19 vaccine. The wider study: Second-dose recipients at about 4 or about 12 weeks were treated as one pooled group.

Between the trimmed V and J ends, which lost 2 bases and 3 bases, there was a span of 7 bases. Looked up from germline, CDR1 is GTSNPN and CDR2 is SVGIG (reference sequence). This CDR3 comprises 12 residues. This table comes from immunoSEQ multiplex PCR, and its TCRdb copy is limited to in-frame clones, with some not included. Among 150,000 to 200,000 clones listed, about nine tenths were seen once. As to this clone: Antigen specificity is unknown.

Findings and limits, study-wide: After two AZD1222 doses, spike-specific TCR breadth and depth rose versus day 0. Mapped onto spike, vaccine-associated CD4 TCRs spanned it and were dominant at 160-218 and 743-854. Of the AZD1222 recipients, only five to seven were seropositive at baseline.

The chain is built from TRBV30 and TRBJ2-5; no definite D call. The clonotype was recovered from an adult in good health. The input for sequencing was peripheral blood, taken on day 0 of AZD1222 vaccination. In nucleotides, the CDR3 is TGTGCCTGGAGTAGTGGGGAAGAGACCCAGTACTTC. Translating it yields CAWSSGEETQYF.